One sample yielded the 10 T cell receptor beta chains listed below, sequenced in a study of T-cell reconstitution after alpha-beta-depleted transplantation in children. As it was prepared, the TCRbeta library received unique molecular identifiers. TCRdb analysed the PCR reads with MiXCR anew, one entry per CDR3 protein. The profile shows around 480,000 distinct CDR3 sequences, 32% of them singletons. Sequenced here: PBMCs from the stem cell graft donor, sampled from the stem cell graft. These receptors all come from a human donor who donated a stem cell graft to a child with aplastic anemia.

In nucleotides, the CDR3 is TGTGCCAGCAGTTTAACAGGGGGGAATGAGCAGTTCTTC. This sequence encodes CASSLTGGNEQFF. This rearrangement joins TRBV27 to TRBJ2-1, with TRBD1 matching over 8 bases. Germline V gene lookup returns CDR1 MNHEY and CDR2 SMNVEV (reference sequence). V lost 2 bases to trimming and J lost 7 bases; unmatched junction nucleotides: 1. The CDR3 is 13 amino acids.

The rearrangement joins TRBV6-5 to TRBJ1-3; the match to TRBD1 covers 7 bases. V trimming: 5 bases; J trimming: 2 bases; junction bases outside the gene matches: 3. In germline, CDR1 is MNHEY, CDR2 SVGAGI. CDR3 size: 14 residues. Here the CDR3 DNA reads TGTGCCAGCAGTACAGGGGTACCTGGAAACACCATATATTTT. Amino acid sequence: CASSTGVPGNTIYF.

This clonotype was detected only a few times. In DNA form, the CDR3 reads TGTGCCAGCAGTCATCGCGATCAGCCCCAGCATTTT. Its translation is CASSHRDQPQHF. J is TRBJ1-5 and V is TRBV6-6; D remains ambiguous. Germline V lookup: CDR1 MNHNY, CDR2 SVGAGI (reference sequence). V lost 5 bases, J lost 5 bases, and 7 bases lay in between. The CDR3 spans 12 residues.

The V call is TRBV24-1, the J call TRBJ2-7; the D call may be TRBD1 or TRBD2 (5 bases each). V was clipped by 3 bases and J by 6 bases, with 11 bases between them. Germline V gene lookup returns CDR1 KGHDR and CDR2 SFDVKD. The CDR3 extends over 13 amino acids. The CDR3 reads CATSDGGRAEQYF. CDR3 DNA sequence: TGTGCCACCAGTGATGGGGGACGGGCCGAGCAGTACTTC.

This chain connects TRBV19 to TRBJ1-1; D remains unclear. The CDR3 has 13 residues. V gave up 7 bases and J gave up 3 bases, with 12 bases separating them. Germline lookup yields CDR1 LNHDA and CDR2 SQIVND (reference sequence). The CDR3: CASKGSSHTEAFF. DNA for the CDR3: TGTGCCAGTAAAGGCAGCAGCCACACTGAAGCTTTCTTT.

This clonotype was found a few times. The rearrangement joins TRBV27 to TRBJ2-3; no clear D. The length of the CDR3 is 14 residues. Germline V gene sequence: CDR1 MNHEY, CDR2 SMNVEV (reference sequence). Trimming stripped 5 bases from V and 5 bases from J, with 14 bases between. CDR3 DNA: TGTGCCAGCAGTATAAGGGTCGAGGTAGATACGCAGTATTTT. It is translated as CASSIRVEVDTQYF.

The rearrangement uses TRBV20-1 and TRBJ1-3; the match to TRBD1 covers 7 bases. The germline gives CDR1 DFQATT, CDR2 SNEGSKA (reference sequence). Trimming took 5 bases from V and 1 from J; bases not matched to a gene: 5. The CDR3 totals 14 residues. CDR3 DNA sequence: TGCAGTGCTCTCCGACAGGGTTCTGGAAACACCATATATTTT. It translates to CSALRQGSGNTIYF.

Only a few counts were recorded for this clonotype. This chain links TRBV10-3 with TRBJ2-7, with D tentatively TRBD2 (6 bases). From germline, CDR1 is ENHRY and CDR2 SYGVKD. V lost 0 bases and J 7 bases, leaving 13 bases between the germline ends. This CDR3 comprises 14 residues. CDR3 loop: CAISESGGHQEQYF. CDR3 DNA: TGTGCCATCAGTGAGTCGGGGGGTCACCAAGAGCAGTACTTC.

V usage is TRBV9 and J usage is TRBJ2-3; D not resolved. In germline, CDR1 is SGDLS, CDR2 YYNGEE. Trimming pared 0 bases from V and 2 bases from J, leaving 16 bases between. This CDR3 is 17 amino acids long. The DNA of the CDR3 is TGTGCCAGCAGCGTAGGAAGTGACCATATATACACAGATACGCAGTATTTT. Translation gives CASSVGSDHIYTDTQYF.

The chain links TRBV18 to TRBJ1-1; no reliable D call. Trimming removed 2 bases from V and 3 bases from J, with 7 bases in between. Germline CDR1 reads KGHSH; CDR2 reads LQKENI. The CDR3 length is 13 residues. In DNA, the CDR3 is TGTGCCAGCTCACCAAAATTTGACACTGAAGCTTTCTTT. This gives the protein CASSPKFDTEAFF.